A single TCR beta chain is shown here with its context. The data originate from a study of blood T cell repertoires in COVID-19. V was clipped by 0 bases and J by 10 bases, with 8 bases between them. Germline assignment: CDR1 MGHRA and CDR2 YSYEKL. CDR3 length: 12 residues. Here immunoSEQ multiplex PCR was the method, and the copy in TCRdb shows in-frame clones only, minus some. The sample yields tens of thousands of clones, around 85% seen once. Sequenced input: peripheral blood. This clonotype was sampled from a man aged 45-65 years with acute or convalescent COVID-19. The chain combines TRBV4-1 with TRBJ2-3; D is possibly TRBD1 (5 bases). The CDR3 sequence is CASSQEQGAQYF. CDR3 bases: TGCGCCAGCAGCCAAGAGCAGGGCGCGCAGTATTTT.